This T cell receptor beta chain stems from a study of spatial heterogeneity in lung cancer. Looking at the study overall: Beta-chain sequences consistently outnumbered alpha-chain sequences in detection.

This sample's time point: sample taken at primary tumor resection. Without sorting, whole RNA was sequenced from tumor, nontumor lung or frozen PBMC. The donors comprised 70 to 85 untreated early-stage non-small cell lung cancer patients. TCRdb recomputed calls from the 5' RACE reads with MiXCR, one row per CDR3 protein. This sample carries some 6,900 distinct CDR3 sequences, roughly 3.7% of them seen once, and the ten largest clones take around 25%. At least ten counts were recorded for this clonotype. Because the library targeted alpha chains, this beta chain is an off-target read whose size means little. V was pared by 1 base and J by 6 bases, with 12 bases between. Germline V CDR1 and CDR2: SGHTA, FQGNSA. CDR3 length: 15 residues.

The source is a female donor with early-stage non-small cell lung cancer. The sequenced sample was normal lung tissue next to the tumor, obtained at surgery. This chain connects TRBV7-2 to TRBJ1-4; D is perhaps TRBD1 (5 bases). The CDR3 protein is CASSLDGTVYEKLFF. The CDR3 coding sequence is TGTGCCAGCAGCTTAGATGGGACGGTCTATGAAAAACTGTTTTTT.